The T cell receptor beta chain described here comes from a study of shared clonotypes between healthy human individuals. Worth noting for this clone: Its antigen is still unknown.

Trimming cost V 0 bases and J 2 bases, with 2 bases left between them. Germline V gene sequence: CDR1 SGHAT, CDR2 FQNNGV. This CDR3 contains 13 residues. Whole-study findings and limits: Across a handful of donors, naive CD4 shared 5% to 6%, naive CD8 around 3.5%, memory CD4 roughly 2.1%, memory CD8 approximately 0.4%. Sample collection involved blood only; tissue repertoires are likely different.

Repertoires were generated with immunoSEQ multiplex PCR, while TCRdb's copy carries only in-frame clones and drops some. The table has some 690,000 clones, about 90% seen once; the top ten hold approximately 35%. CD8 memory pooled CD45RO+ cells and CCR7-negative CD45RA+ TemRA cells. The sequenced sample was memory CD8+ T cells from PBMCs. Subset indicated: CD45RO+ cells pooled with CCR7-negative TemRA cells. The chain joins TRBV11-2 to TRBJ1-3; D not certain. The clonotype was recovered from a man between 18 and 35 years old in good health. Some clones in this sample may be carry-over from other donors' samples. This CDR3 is CASSLEPGNTIYF. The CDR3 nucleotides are TGTGCCAGCAGCTTAGAACCTGGAAACACCATATATTTT.